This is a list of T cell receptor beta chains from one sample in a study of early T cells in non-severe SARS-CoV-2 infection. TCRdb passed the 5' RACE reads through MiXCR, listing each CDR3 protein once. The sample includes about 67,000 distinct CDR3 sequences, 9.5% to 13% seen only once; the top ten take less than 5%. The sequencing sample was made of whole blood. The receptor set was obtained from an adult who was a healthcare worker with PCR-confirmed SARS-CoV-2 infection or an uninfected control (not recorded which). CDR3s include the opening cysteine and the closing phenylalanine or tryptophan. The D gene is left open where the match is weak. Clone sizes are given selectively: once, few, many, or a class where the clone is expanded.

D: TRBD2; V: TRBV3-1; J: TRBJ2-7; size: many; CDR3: CASSQSSGPYEQYF; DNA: TGTGCCAGCAGCCAGTCTAGCGGTCCCTACGAGCAGTACTTC
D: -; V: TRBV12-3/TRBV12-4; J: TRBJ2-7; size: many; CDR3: CASRPGDWSGEQYF; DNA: TGTGCCAGCAGACCCGGCGACTGGTCCGGGGAGCAGTACTTC
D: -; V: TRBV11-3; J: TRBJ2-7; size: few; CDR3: CASSPDQGVGSSYEQYF; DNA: TGTGCCAGCAGCCCAGACCAGGGAGTGGGAAGCTCCTACGAGCAGTACTTC
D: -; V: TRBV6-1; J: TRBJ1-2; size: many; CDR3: CAAGWDYGYTF; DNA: TGTGCCGCCGGCTGGGACTATGGCTACACCTTC
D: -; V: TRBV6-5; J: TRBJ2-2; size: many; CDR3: CASSYSPGTEGFF; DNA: TGTGCCAGCAGTTACTCCCCAGGCACGGAGGGGTTTTTT
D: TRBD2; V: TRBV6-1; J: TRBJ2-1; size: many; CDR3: CASSDLGLAGRTLQNEQFF; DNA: TGTGCCAGCAGTGACCTGGGACTAGCGGGGAGAACCCTACAAAATGAGCAGTTCTTC
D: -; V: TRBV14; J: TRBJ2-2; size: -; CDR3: CASSQQQNTGELFF; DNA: TGTGCCAGCAGCCAACAACAAAACACCGGGGAGCTGTTTTTT
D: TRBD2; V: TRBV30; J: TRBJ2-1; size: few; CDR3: CAWRTGLAGGEQFF; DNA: TGTGCCTGGAGGACGGGACTAGCGGGAGGTGAGCAGTTCTTC
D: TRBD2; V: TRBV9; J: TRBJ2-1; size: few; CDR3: CASSVAGGPPQQNEQFF; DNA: TGTGCCAGCAGCGTAGCGGGAGGGCCTCCCCAACAGAATGAGCAGTTCTTC
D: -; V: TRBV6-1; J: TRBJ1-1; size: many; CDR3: CASRPRQEQNTEAFF; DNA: TGTGCCAGCAGGCCAAGACAGGAACAGAACACTGAAGCTTTCTTT
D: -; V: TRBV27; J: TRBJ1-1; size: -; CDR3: CASSLSGGRSTEAFF; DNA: TGTGCCAGCAGTTTATCGGGGGGGAGGAGTACTGAAGCTTTCTTT
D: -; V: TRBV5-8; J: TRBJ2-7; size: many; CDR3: CASRLTTSSTSGAVGQYF; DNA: -
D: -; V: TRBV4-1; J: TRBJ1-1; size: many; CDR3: CASGRGQNTEAFF; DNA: TGCGCCAGCGGGAGGGGCCAGAACACTGAAGCTTTCTTT
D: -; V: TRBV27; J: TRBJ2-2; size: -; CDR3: CASRTGSTYTGELFF; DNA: TGTGCCAGCAGAACAGGCTCCACTTACACCGGGGAGCTGTTTTTT
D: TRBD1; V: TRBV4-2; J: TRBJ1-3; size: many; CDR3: CASSQPDRSGNTIYF; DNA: TGTGCCAGCAGCCAACCGGACAGGTCCGGAAACACCATATATTTT
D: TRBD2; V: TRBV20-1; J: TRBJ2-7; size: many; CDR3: CSARDHQGGYEQYF; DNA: TGCAGTGCTAGAGATCATCAGGGAGGGTACGAGCAGTACTTC
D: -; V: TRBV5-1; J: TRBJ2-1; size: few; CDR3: CASAGTTNSYNEQFF; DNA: TGCGCCAGCGCCGGGACCACAAATTCTTACAATGAGCAGTTCTTC
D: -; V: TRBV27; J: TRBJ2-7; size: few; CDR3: CASSRRGLYEQYF; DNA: TGTGCCAGCAGTAGGAGGGGGCTCTACGAGCAGTACTTC
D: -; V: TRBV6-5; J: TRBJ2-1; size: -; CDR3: CASSSSPYNEQFF; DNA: TGTGCCAGCAGTTCCTCCCCCTACAATGAGCAGTTCTTC
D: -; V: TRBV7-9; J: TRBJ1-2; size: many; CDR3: CASSPPHPGERIRGYTF; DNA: TGTGCCAGCAGTCCGCCCCACCCAGGGGAGAGGATTCGGGGCTACACCTTC